One T cell receptor beta chain is described in this entry. These data belong to a study of OX40 agonist ivuxolimab in advanced cancers. Assay: immunoSEQ multiplex PCR; the TCRdb copy retains only in-frame clones and omits some. This sample carries about 17,000 clones, just under 75% of them seen once, and the ten largest clones take nearly 25%. Sequenced material: CD4+ or CD8+ T cells sorted from blood, taken in a trial of the OX40 agonist ivuxolimab. This receptor was identified in an adult with an advanced solid tumor such as melanoma, head and neck, liver or kidney cancer.

CDR3 sequence reads: CASSPGPGTTEAFF. CDR3 nucleotide sequence: TGTGCCAGCAGCCCCGGTCCAGGGACCACTGAAGCTTTCTTT. The genes are TRBV11-2 and TRBJ1-1; D is possibly TRBD1 (5 bases). V lost 5 bases, J lost 4 bases, and 14 bases lay in between. The length of the CDR3 is 14 residues. From germline, CDR1 is SGHAT and CDR2 FQNNGV.